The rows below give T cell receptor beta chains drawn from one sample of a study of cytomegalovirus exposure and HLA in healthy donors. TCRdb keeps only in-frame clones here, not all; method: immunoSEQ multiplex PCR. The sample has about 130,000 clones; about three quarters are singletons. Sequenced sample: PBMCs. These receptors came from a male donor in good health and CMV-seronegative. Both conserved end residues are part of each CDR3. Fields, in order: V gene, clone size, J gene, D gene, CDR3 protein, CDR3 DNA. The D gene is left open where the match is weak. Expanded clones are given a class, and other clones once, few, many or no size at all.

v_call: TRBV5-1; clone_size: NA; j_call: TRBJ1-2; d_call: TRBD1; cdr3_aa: CASSLDQGGNYGYTF; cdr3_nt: TGCGCCAGCAGCTTGGATCAGGGGGGAAACTATGGCTACACCTTC
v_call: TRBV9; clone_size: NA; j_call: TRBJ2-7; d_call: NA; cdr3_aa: CASSVGGGGRPEQYF; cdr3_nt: TGTGCCAGCAGCGTAGGGGGGGGCGGTCGTCCCGAGCAGTACTTC
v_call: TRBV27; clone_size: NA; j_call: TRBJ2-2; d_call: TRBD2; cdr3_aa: CASSTSGGGELFF; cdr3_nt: TGTGCCAGCAGTACCTCGGGAGGCGGGGAGCTGTTTTTT
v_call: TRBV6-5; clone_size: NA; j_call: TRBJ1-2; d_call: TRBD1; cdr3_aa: CASTPTRTGFGYTF; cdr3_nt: TGTGCCAGCACCCCAACCAGGACAGGGTTTGGCTACACCTTC
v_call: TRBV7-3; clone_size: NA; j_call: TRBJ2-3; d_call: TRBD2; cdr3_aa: CASSSSGGRDTQYF; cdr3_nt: TGTGCCAGCAGCTCATCGGGGGGGCGGGATACGCAGTATTTT
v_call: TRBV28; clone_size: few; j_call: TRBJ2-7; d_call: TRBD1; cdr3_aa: CASSLRGREQYF; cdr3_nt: TGTGCCAGCTCCCTCAGGGGGCGGGAGCAGTACTTC
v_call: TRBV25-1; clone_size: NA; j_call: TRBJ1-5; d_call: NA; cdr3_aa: CASSERDTDSNQPQHF; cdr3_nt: TGTGCCAGCAGTGAACGGGACACCGATAGCAATCAGCCCCAGCATTTT
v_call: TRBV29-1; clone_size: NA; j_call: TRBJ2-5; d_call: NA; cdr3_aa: CSVETGQETQYF; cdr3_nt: TGCAGCGTTGAAACAGGTCAAGAGACCCAGTACTTC
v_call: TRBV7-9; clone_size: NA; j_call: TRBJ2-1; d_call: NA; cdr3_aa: CASNSVGASEQFF; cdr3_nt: TGTGCCAGCAACTCCGTAGGGGCGTCCGAGCAGTTCTTC
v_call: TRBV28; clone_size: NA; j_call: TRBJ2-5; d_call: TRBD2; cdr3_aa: CASISGGQETQYF; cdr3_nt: TGTGCCAGCATTAGCGGGGGCCAAGAGACCCAGTACTTC
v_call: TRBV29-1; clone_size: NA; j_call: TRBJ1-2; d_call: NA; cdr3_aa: CSGDLGQGFGGYTF; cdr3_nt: TGCAGCGGCGACCTCGGGCAGGGGTTTGGTGGCTACACCTTC
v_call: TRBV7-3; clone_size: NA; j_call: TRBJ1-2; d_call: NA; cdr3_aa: CASSLLGGAAPNYGYTF; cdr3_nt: TGTGCCAGCAGCTTGTTGGGCGGGGCCGCTCCGAACTATGGCTACACCTTC
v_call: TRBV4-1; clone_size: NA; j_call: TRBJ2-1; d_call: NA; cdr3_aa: CASSHLMTLPYNEQFF; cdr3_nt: TGCGCCAGCAGCCACCTGATGACACTGCCCTACAATGAGCAGTTCTTC
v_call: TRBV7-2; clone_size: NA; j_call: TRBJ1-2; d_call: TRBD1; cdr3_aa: CASSTGVTLPFYGYTF; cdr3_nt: TGTGCCAGCAGCACAGGGGTCACCCTCCCATTTTATGGCTACACCTTC
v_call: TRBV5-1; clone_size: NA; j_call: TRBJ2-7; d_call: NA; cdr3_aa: CASSLSPGVNEQYF; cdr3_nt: TGCGCCAGCAGCCTATCCCCAGGGGTTAACGAGCAGTACTTC
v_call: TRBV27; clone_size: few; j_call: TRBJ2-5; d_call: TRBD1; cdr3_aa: CANLGQGALKTQYF; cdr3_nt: TGTGCCAATCTCGGACAGGGGGCTCTGAAGACCCAGTACTTC
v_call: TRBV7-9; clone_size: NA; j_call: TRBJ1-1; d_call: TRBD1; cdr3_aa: CASSPTGGQGGTEAFF; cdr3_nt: TGTGCCAGCAGCCCCACAGGGGGCCAAGGGGGCACTGAAGCTTTCTTT
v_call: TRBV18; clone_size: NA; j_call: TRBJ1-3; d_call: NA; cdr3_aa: CASSLGIDRMNTIYF; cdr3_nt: TGTGCCAGCTCACTGGGGATAGACAGGATGAACACCATATATTTT
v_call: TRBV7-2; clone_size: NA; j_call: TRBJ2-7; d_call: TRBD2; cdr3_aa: CASSSLAGGQYEQYF; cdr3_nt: TGTGCCAGCAGCTCCTTAGCGGGGGGGCAGTACGAGCAGTACTTC
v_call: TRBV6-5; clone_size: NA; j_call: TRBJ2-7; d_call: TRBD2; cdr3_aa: CAASGTSGKYEQYF; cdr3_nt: TGTGCCGCCTCCGGGACTAGCGGGAAGTACGAGCAGTACTTC
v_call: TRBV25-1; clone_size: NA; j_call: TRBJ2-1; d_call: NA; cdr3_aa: CASTSGVGGGEQFF; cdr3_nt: TGTGCCAGCACCTCAGGGGTAGGGGGGGGTGAGCAGTTCTTC
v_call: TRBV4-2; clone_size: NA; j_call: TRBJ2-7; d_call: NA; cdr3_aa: CASSQGQEAYEQYF; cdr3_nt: TGTGCCAGCAGCCAAGGACAGGAGGCCTACGAGCAGTACTTC
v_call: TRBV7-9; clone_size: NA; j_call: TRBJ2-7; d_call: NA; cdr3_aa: CASSLLDTTYEQYF; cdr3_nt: TGTGCCAGCAGCTTACTGGACACTACCTACGAGCAGTACTTC
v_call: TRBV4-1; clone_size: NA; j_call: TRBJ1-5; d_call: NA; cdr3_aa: CASSQDLSGSYSNQPQHF; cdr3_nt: TGCGCCAGCAGCCAAGATCTCTCTGGGAGCTATAGCAATCAGCCCCAGCATTTT
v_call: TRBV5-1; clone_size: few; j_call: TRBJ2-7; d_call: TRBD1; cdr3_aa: CASNLGQMASGTYEQYF; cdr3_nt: TGCGCCAGCAACCTGGGACAGATGGCGTCCGGGACCTACGAGCAGTACTTC
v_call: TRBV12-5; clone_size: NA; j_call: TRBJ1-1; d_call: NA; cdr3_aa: CASGQTGGPEAFF; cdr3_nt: TGTGCTAGTGGCCAAACCGGGGGGCCTGAAGCTTTCTTT
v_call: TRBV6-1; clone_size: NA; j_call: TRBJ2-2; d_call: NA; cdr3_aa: CASSEAMAGLNTGELFF; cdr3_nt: TGTGCCAGCAGTGAAGCAATGGCGGGGTTAAACACCGGGGAGCTGTTTTTT
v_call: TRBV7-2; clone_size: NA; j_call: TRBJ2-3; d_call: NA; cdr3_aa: CASSPYSTDTQYF; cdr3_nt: TGTGCCAGCAGCCCTTATAGCACAGATACGCAGTATTTT
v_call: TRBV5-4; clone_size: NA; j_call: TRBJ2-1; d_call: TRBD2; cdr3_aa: CASSLGAGVNNEQFF; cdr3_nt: TGTGCCAGCAGCTTGGGAGCGGGAGTGAACAATGAGCAGTTCTTC
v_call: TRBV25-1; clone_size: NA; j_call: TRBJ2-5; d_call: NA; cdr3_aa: CASSLTEGEETQYF; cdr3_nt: TGTGCCAGCAGTCTAACAGAGGGGGAAGAGACCCAGTACTTC
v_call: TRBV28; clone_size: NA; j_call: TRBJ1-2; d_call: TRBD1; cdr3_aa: CASMTGGGGYTF; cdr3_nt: TGTGCCAGTATGACAGGGGGCGGTGGCTACACCTTC
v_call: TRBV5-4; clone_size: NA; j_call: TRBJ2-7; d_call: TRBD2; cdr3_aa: CASSLGGGGYEQYF; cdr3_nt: TGTGCCAGCAGCTTGGGTGGGGGGGGTTATGAGCAGTACTTC
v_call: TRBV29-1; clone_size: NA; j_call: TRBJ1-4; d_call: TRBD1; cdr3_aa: CSVGDRRNEKLFF; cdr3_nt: TGCAGCGTCGGGGACAGAAGGAATGAAAAACTGTTTTTT
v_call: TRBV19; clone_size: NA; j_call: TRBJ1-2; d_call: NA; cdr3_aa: CASSIAPSYGYTF; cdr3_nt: TGTGCCAGTAGTATAGCCCCCAGCTATGGCTACACCTTC
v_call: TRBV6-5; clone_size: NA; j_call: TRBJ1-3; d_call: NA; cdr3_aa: CASSPGIRRNTIYF; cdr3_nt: TGTGCCAGCAGTCCAGGGATTCGCCGAAACACCATATATTTT
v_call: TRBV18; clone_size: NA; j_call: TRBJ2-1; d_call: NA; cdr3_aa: CASSPRTEYNEQFF; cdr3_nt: TGTGCCAGCTCACCACGGACAGAGTACAATGAGCAGTTCTTC
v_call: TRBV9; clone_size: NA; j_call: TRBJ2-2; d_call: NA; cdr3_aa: CASSVTSGVLGGELFF; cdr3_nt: TGTGCCAGCAGCGTCACCTCAGGGGTTCTAGGCGGGGAGCTGTTTTTT
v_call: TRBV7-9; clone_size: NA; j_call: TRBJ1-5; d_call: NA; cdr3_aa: CASSLGTGNQPQHF; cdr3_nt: TGTGCCAGCAGCTTAGGCACGGGCAATCAGCCCCAGCATTTT
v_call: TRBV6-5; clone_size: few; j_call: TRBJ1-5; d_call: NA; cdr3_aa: CASRPRRVNQPQHF; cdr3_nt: TGTGCCAGCAGACCCCGTAGAGTCAATCAGCCCCAGCATTTT
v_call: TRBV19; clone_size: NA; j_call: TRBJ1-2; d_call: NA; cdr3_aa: CASREEGFYGYTF; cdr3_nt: TGTGCCAGTAGGGAGGAAGGGTTTTATGGCTACACCTTC
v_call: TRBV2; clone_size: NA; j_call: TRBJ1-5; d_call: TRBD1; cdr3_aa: CASSGQGNANQPQHF; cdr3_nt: TGTGCCAGCAGTGGACAGGGGAACGCCAATCAGCCCCAGCATTTT
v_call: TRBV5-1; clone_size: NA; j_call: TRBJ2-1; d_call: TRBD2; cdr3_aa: CASSREGSYNEQFF; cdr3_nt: TGCGCCAGCAGCCGGGAGGGTTCCTACAATGAGCAGTTCTTC
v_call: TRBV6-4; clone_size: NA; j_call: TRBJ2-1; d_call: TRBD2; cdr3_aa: CASSSLAGDNEQFF; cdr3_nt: TGTGCCAGCAGTTCCCTAGCGGGAGACAATGAGCAGTTCTTC
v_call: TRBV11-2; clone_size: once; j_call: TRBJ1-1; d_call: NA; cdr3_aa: CASSLDRTATEAFF; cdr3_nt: TGTGCCAGCAGCTTAGATCGTACAGCCACTGAAGCTTTCTTT
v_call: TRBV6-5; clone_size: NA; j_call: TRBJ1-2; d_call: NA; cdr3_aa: CASSPTKSGYTF; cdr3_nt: TGTGCCAGCAGCCCCACGAAGAGTGGCTACACCTTC
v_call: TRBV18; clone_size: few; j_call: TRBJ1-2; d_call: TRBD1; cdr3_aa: CASSLGQDYGYTF; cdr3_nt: TGTGCCAGCTCACTAGGACAGGACTATGGCTACACCTTC
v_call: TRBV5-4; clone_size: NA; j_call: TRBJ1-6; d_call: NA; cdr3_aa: CASSLAIGTKHSPLHF; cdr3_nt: TGTGCCAGCAGCTTGGCGATCGGGACAAAGCATTCACCCCTCCACTTT
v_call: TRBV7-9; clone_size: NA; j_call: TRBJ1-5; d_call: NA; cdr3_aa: CASSLSGPGHQPQHF; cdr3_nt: TGTGCCAGCAGCTTAAGCGGCCCGGGCCATCAGCCCCAGCATTTT
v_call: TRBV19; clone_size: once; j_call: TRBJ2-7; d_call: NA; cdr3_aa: CASSIGASEGSEQYF; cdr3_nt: TGTGCCAGTAGTATAGGGGCTAGCGAAGGATCCGAGCAGTACTTC
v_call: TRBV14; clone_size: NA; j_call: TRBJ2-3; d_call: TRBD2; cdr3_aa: CASSRTSGTDTQYF; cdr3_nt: TGTGCCAGCAGCCGCACTAGCGGTACAGATACGCAGTATTTT
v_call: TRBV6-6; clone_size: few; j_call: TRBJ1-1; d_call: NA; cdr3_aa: CASRDRGEDTEAFF; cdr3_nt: TGTGCCAGCAGAGACAGAGGGGAGGACACTGAAGCTTTCTTT
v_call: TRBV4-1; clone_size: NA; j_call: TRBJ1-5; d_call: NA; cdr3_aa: CASSQAPGSNQPQHF; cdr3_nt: TGCGCCAGCAGCCAGGCCCCGGGTAGCAATCAGCCCCAGCATTTT
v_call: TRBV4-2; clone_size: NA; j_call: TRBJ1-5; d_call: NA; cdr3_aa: CASSSSYLGRNNQPQHF; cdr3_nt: TGTGCCAGCAGCTCTAGCTACCTCGGGCGGAACAATCAGCCCCAGCATTTT